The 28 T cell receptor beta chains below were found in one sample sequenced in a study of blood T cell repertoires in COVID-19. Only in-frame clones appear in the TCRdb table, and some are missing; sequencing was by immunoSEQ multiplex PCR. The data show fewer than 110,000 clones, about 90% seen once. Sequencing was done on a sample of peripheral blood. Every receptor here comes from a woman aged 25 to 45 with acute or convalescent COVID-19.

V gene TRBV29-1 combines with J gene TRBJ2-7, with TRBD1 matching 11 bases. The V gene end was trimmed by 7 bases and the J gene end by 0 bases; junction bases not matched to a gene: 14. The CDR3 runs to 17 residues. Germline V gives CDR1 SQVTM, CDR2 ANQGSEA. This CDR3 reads CSARRGTGGVPSYEQYF. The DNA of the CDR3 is TGCAGCGCGCGAAGGGGGACAGGGGGTGTACCCTCCTACGAGCAGTACTTC.

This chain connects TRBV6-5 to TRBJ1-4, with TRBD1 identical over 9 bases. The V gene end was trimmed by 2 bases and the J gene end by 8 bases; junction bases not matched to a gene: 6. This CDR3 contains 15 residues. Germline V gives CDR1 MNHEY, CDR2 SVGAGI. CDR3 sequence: CASSYGTGLEEKLFF. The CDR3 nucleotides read TGTGCCAGCAGTTACGGGACAGGGTTGGAAGAAAAACTGTTTTTT.

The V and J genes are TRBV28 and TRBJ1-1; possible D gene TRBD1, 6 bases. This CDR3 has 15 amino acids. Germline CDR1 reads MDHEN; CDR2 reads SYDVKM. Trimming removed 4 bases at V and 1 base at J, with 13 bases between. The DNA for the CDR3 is TGTGCCAGCAGTTCCCAGGGGTTTTGGAACACTGAAGCTTTCTTT. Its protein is CASSSQGFWNTEAFF.

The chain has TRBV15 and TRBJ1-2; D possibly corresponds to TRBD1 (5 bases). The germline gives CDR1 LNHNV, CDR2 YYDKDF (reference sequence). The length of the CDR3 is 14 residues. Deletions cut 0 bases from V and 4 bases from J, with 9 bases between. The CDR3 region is CATSRDFTGYGYTF. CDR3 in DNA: TGTGCCACCAGCAGAGATTTCACAGGCTATGGCTACACCTTC.

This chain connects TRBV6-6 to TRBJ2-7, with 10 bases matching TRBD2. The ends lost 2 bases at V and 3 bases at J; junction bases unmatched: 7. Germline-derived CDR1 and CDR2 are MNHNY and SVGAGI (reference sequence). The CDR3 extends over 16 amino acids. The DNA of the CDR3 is TGTGCCAGCAGTTACGGGGTCGCTAGCGGGAGCTACGAGCAGTACTTC. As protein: CASSYGVASGSYEQYF.

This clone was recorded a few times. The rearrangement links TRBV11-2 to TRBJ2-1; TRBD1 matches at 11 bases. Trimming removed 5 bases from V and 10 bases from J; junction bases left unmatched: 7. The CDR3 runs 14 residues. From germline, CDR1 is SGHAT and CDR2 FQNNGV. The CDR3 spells CASSLGQGAREQFF. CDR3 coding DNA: TGTGCCAGCAGCCTAGGACAGGGGGCAAGGGAGCAGTTCTTC.

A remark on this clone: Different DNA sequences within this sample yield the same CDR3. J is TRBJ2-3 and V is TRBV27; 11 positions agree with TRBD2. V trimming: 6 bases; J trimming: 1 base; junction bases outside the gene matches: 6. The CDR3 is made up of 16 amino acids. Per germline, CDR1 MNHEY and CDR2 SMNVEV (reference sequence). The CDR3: CASSLSGGVGTDTQYF. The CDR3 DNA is TGTGCCAGCAGCCTTAGCGGGGGGGTGGGCACAGATACGCAGTATTTT.

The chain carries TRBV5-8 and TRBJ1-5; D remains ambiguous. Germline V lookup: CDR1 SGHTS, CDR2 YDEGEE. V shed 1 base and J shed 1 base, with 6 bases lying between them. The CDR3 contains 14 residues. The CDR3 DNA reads TGTGCCAGCAGCTTGCAACAGAGCAATCAGCCCCAGCATTTT. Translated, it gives CASSLQQSNQPQHF.

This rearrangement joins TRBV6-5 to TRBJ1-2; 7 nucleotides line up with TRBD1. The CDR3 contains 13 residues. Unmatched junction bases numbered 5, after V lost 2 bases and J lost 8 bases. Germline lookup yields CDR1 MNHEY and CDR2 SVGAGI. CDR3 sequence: CASSYGQGVGYTF. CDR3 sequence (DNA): TGTGCCAGCAGTTACGGGCAGGGGGTCGGCTACACCTTC.

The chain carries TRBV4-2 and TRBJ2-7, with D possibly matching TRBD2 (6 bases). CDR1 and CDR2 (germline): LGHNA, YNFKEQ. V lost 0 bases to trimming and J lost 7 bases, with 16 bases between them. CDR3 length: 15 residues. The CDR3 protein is CASSQDLGGGGEQYF. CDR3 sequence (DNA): TGTGCCAGCAGCCAAGATTTGGGGGGTGGAGGGGAGCAGTACTTC.

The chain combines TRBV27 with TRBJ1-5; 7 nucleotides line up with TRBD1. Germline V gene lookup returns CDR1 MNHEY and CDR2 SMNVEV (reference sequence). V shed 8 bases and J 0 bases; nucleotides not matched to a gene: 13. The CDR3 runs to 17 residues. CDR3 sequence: CASGSVAGGYSNQPQHF. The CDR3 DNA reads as TGTGCCAGCGGGAGTGTGGCAGGGGGTTATAGCAATCAGCCCCAGCATTTT.

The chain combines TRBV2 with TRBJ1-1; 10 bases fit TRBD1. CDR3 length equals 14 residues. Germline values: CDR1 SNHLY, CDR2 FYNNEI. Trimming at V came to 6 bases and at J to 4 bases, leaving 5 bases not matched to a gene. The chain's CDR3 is CASRDRGMITEAFF. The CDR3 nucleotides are TGTGCCAGCAGGGACAGGGGGATGATCACTGAAGCTTTCTTT.

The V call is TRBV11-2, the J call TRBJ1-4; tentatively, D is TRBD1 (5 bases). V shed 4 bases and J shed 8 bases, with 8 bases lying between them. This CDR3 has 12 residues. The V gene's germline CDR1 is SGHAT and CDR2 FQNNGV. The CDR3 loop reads CASSSKGEKLFF. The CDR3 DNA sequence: TGTGCCAGCAGCTCTAAGGGGGAAAAACTGTTTTTT.

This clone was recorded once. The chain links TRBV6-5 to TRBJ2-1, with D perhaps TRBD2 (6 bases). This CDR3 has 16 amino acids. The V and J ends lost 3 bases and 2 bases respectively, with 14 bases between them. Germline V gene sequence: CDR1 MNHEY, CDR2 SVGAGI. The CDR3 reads CASSYNLGGPYNEQFF. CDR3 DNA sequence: TGTGCCAGCAGTTATAATCTGGGAGGCCCCTACAATGAGCAGTTCTTC.

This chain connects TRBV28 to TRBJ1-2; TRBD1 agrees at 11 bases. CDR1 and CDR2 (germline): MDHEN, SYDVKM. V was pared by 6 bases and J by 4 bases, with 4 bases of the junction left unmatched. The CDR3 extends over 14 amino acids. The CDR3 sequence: CASRLGTGGYGYTF. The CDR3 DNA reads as TGTGCCAGCAGACTCGGGACAGGGGGCTATGGCTACACCTTC.

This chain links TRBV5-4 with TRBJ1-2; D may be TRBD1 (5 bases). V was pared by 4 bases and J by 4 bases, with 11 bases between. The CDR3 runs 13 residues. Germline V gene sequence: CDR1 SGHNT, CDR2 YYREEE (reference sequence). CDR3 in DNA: TGTGCCAGCAGCACAGACAGTTCCTATGGCTACACCTTC. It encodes CASSTDSSYGYTF.

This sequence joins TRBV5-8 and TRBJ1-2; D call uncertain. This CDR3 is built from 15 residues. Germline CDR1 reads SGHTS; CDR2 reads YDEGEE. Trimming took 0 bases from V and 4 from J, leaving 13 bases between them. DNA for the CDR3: TGTGCCAGCAGCTTGGGTTATCAGGAACCCTATGGCTACACCTTC. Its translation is CASSLGYQEPYGYTF.

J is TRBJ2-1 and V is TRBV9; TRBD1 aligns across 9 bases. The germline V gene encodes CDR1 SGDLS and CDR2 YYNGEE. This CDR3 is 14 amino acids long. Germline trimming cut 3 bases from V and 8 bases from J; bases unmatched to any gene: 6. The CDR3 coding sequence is TGTGCCAGCAGCGCCCGGGACAGGGCCTATGAGCAGTTCTTC. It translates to CASSARDRAYEQFF.

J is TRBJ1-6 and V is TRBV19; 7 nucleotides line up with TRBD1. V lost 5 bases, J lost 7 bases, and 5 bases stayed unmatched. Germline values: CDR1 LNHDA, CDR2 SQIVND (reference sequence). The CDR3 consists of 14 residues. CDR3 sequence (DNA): TGTGCCAGTAGTGCCCGGGACAGAAATTCACCCCTCCACTTT. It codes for CASSARDRNSPLHF.

In DNA form, the CDR3 reads TGCAGCGTTTCACCAACTTCGAACCCAAACTATGGCTACACCTTC. It encodes CSVSPTSNPNYGYTF. The rearrangement uses TRBV29-1 and TRBJ1-2, with unresolved D. Germline CDR1 and CDR2: SQVTM and ANQGSEA. The V end lost 5 bases, the J end lost 2 bases, and 18 bases lay between the germline ends. The CDR3 contains 15 residues. Full variable domain (outside the CDR3, taken from reference TRBV29-1 and TRBJ1-2): SAVISQKPSRDICQRGTSLTIQCQVDSQVTMMFWYRQQPGQSLTLIATANQGSEATYESGFVIDKFPISRPNLTFSTLTVSNMSPEDSSIYLCSVSPTSNPNYGYTFGSGTRLTVV.

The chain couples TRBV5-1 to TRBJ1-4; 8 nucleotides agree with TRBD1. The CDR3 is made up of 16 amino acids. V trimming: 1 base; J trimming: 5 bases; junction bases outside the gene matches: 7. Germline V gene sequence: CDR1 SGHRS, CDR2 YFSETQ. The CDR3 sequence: CASSLTLRQGNEKLFF. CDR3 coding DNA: TGCGCCAGCAGCTTGACACTGAGACAGGGGAATGAAAAACTGTTTTTT.

This CDR3 is CASSQVGEGNSPLHF. The CDR3 DNA reads as TGTGCCAGCAGCCAAGTCGGGGAGGGAAATTCACCCCTCCACTTT. The chain employs TRBV3-1 (or the pseudogene TRBV3-2) and TRBJ1-6; D not certain. Germline CDR1 and CDR2: LGHDT and YNNKEL (reference sequence). There are 15 residues in the CDR3. Trimming pared 1 base from V and 7 bases from J, leaving 11 bases between.

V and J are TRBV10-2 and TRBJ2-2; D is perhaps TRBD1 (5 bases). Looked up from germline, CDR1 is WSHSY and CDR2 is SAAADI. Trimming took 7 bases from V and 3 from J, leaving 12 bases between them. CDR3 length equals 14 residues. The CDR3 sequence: CASNPVGDTGELFF. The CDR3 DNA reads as TGCGCCAGCAACCCGGTAGGGGACACCGGGGAGCTGTTTTTT.

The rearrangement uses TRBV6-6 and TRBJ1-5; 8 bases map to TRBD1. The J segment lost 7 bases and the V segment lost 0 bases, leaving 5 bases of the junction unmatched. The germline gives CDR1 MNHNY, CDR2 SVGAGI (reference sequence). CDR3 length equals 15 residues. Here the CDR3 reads CASSYSDRGGQPQHF. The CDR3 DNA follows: TGTGCCAGCAGTTACTCCGACAGGGGAGGCCAGCCCCAGCATTTT.

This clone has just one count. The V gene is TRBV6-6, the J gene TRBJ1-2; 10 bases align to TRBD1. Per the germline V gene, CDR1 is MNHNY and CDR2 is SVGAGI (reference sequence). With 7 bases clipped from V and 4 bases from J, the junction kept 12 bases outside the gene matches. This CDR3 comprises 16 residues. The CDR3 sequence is CASTSLGDRGSYGYTF. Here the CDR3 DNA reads TGTGCCAGCACCTCTCTCGGGGACAGGGGAAGCTATGGCTACACCTTC.

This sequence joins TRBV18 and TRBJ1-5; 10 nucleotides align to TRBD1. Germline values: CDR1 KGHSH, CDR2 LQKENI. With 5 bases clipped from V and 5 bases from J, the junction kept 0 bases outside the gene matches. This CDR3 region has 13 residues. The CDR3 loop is CASSGTGDQPQHF. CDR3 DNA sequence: TGTGCCAGCTCAGGGACAGGGGATCAGCCCCAGCATTTT.

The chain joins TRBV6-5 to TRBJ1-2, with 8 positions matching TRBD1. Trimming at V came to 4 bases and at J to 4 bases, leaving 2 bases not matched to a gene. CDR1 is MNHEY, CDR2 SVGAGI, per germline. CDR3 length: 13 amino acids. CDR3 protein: CASSSGGAYGYTF. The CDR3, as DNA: TGTGCCAGCAGTTCAGGGGGCGCCTATGGCTACACCTTC.

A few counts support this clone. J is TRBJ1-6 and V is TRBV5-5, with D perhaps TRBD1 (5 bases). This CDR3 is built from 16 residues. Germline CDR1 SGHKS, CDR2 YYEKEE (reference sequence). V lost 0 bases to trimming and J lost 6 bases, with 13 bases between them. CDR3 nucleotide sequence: TGTGCCAGCAGCTTGGTCAGGACAAGGGTTAATTCACCCCTCCACTTT. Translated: CASSLVRTRVNSPLHF.